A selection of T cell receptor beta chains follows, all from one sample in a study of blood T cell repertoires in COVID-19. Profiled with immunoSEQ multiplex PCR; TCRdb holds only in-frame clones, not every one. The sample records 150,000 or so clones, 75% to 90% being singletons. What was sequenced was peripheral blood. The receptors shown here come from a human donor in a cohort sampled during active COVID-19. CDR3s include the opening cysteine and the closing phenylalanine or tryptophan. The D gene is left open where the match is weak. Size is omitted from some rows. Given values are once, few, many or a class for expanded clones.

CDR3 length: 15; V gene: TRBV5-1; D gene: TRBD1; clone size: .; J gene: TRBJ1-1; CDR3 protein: CASSFTGAGNTEAFF; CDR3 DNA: TGCGCCAGCAGCTTCACAGGGGCCGGGAACACTGAAGCTTTCTTT
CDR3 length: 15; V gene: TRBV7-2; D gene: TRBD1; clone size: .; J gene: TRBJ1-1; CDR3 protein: CASSPWDRQKNEAFF; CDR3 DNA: TGTGCCAGCAGCCCTTGGGACAGGCAAAAGAATGAAGCTTTCTTT
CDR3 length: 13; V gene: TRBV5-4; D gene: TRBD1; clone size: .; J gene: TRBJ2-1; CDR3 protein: CASSTAPGGFQFF; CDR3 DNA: TGTGCCAGCAGCACCGCTCCAGGGGGCTTCCAGTTCTTC
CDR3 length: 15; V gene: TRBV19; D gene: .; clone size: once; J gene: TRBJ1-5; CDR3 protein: CASSPDSYSNQPQHF; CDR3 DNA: TGTGCCAGTAGCCCGGACAGTTATAGCAATCAGCCCCAGCATTTT
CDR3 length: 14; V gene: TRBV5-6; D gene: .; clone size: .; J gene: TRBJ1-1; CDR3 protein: CASERGGLNTEAFF; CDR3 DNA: TGTGCCAGCGAAAGAGGGGGACTGAACACTGAAGCTTTCTTT
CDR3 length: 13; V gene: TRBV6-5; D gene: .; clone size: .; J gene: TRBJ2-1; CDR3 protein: CASSYGQHGEQFF; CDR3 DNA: TGTGCCAGCAGTTACGGACAGCACGGTGAGCAGTTCTTC
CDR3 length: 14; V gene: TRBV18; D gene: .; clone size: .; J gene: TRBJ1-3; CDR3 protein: CASSPGGSGNTIYF; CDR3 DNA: TGTGCCAGCTCACCGGGGGGCTCTGGAAACACCATATATTTT
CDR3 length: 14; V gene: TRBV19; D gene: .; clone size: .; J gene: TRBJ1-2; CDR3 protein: CASSLRTESYGYTF; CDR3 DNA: TGTGCCAGTAGTCTACGGACAGAATCCTATGGCTACACCTTC
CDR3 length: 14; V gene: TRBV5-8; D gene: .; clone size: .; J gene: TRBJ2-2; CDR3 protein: CASSLGRVGGELFF; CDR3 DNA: TGTGCCAGCAGCTTGGGCAGGGTTGGCGGGGAGCTGTTTTTT
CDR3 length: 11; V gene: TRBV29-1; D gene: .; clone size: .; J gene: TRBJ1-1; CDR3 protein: CSAKGFTEAFF; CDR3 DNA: TGCAGCGCCAAGGGGTTCACTGAAGCTTTCTTT
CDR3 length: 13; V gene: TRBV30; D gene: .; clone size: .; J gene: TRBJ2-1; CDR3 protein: CAWRMELPNEQFF; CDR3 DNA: TGTGCCTGGAGAATGGAGTTACCCAATGAGCAGTTCTTC
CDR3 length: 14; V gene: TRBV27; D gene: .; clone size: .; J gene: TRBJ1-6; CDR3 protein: CASSLGGTNSPLHF; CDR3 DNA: TGTGCCAGCAGTTTAGGCGGGACTAATTCACCCCTCCACTTT
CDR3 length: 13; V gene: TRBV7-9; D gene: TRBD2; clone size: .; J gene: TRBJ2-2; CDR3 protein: CAGGTSGTGELFF; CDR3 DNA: TGTGCCGGGGGGACTAGCGGCACCGGGGAGCTGTTTTTT
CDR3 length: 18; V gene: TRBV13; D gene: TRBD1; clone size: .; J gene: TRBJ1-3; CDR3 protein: CASSRVEGAGGTGNTIYF; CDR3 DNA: TGTGCCAGCAGCCGTGTCGAGGGGGCCGGGGGAACTGGAAACACCATATATTTT
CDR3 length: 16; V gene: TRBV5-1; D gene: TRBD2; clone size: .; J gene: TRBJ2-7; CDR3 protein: CASSLGTSGGAREQYF; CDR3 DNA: TGCGCCAGCAGCTTGGGGACTAGCGGGGGGGCACGAGAGCAGTACTTC
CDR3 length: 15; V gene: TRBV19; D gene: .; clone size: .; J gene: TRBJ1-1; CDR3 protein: CASSTRQVGNTEAFF; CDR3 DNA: TGTGCCAGTAGTACCAGACAGGTTGGGAACACTGAAGCTTTCTTT
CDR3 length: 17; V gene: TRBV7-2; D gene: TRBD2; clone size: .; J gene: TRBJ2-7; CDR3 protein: CASSFLAGGSSSYEQYF; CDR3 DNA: TGTGCCAGCAGCTTTTTAGCGGGGGGGTCTAGCTCCTACGAGCAGTACTTC
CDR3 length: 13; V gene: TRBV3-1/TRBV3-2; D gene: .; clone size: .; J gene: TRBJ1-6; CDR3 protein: CASSLSSLSPLHF; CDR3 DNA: TGTGCCAGCAGCCTTAGTAGCCTCTCGCCCCTCCACTTT
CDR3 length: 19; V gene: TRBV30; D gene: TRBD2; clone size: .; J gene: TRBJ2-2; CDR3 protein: CAWSVLGLAGGHRTGELFF; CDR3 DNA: TGTGCCTGGAGTGTTTTGGGACTAGCGGGAGGGCATAGGACCGGGGAGCTGTTTTTT
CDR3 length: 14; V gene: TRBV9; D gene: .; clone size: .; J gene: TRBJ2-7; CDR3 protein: CASSVDGRSYEQYF; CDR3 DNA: TGTGCCAGCAGCGTAGATGGCAGATCCTACGAGCAGTACTTC
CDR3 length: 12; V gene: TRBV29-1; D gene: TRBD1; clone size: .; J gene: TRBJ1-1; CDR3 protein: CSAEQGGTEAFF; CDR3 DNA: TGCAGCGCTGAACAGGGGGGCACTGAAGCTTTCTTT
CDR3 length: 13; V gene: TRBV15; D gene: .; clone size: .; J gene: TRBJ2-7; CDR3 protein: CATSNSYRDEQYF; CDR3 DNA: TGTGCCACCAGCAACAGCTACAGGGACGAGCAGTACTTC
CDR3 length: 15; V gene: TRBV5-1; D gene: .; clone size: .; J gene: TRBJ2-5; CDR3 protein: CASSSTGLTEETQYF; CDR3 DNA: TGCGCCAGCAGCAGTACGGGACTCACTGAAGAGACCCAGTACTTC
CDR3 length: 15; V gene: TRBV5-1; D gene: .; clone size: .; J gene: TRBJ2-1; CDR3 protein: CASSPESIPYNEQFF; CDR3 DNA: TGCGCCAGCAGCCCCGAGTCGATCCCCTACAATGAGCAGTTCTTC
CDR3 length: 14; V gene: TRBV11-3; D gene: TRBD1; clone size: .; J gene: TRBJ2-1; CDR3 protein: CASSFHIDRGQQFF; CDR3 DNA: TGTGCCAGCAGCTTTCACATTGACAGGGGTCAGCAGTTCTTC
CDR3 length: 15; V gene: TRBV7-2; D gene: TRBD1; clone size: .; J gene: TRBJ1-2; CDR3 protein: CASSHQGGSGGGYTF; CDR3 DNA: TGTGCCAGCAGCCATCAAGGGGGCTCTGGGGGTGGCTACACCTTC
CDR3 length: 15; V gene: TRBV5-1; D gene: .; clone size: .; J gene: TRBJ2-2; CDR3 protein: CASSTGQTYTGELFF; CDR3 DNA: TGCGCCAGCAGCACAGGACAGACTTACACCGGGGAGCTGTTTTTT
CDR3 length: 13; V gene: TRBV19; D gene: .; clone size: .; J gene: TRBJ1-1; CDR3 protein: CASSSTVNTEAFF; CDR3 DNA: TGTGCCAGTAGTTCGACAGTGAACACTGAAGCTTTCTTT
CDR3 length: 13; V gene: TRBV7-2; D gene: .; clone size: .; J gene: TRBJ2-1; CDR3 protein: CASSLGVNNEQFF; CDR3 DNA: TGTGCCAGCAGTTTGGGAGTAAACAATGAGCAGTTCTTC
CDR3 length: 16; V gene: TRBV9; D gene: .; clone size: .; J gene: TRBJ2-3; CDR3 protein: CASSVAGLVLSDTQYF; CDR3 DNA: TGTGCCAGCAGCGTAGCTGGGCTGGTCCTATCTGATACGCAGTATTTT
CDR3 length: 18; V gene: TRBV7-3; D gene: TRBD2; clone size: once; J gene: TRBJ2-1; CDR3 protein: CASSLEGRGTSGTGEQFF; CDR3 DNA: TGTGCCAGCAGCTTAGAAGGGCGCGGGACTAGCGGGACAGGTGAGCAGTTCTTC
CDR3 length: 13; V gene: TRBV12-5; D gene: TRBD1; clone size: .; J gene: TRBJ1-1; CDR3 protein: CASGPQGAGEAFF; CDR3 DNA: TGTGCTAGTGGTCCACAGGGGGCAGGGGAAGCTTTCTTT
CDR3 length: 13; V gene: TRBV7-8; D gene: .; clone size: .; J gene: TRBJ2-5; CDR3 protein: CASSLDVGETQYF; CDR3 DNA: TGTGCCAGCAGCTTAGACGTCGGAGAGACCCAGTACTTC
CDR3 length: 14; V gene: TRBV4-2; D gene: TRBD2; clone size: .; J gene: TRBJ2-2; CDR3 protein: CASSQGLSAGELFF; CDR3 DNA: TGTGCCAGCAGCCAGGGACTATCAGCCGGAGAGCTGTTTTTT
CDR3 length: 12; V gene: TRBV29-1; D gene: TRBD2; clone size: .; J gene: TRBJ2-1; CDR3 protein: CSVEAGGFEQFF; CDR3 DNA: TGCAGCGTTGAAGCGGGAGGGTTTGAGCAGTTCTTC
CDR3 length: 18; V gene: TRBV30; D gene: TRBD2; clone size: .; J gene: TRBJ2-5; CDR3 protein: CAWSVVGGGIGGGETQYF; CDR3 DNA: TGTGCCTGGAGTGTAGTCGGGGGAGGGATAGGAGGTGGAGAGACCCAGTACTTC
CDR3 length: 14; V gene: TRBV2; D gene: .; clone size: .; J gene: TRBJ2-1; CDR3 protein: CASSVISIISEQFF; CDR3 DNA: TGTGCCAGCAGTGTAATATCGATTATTAGTGAGCAGTTCTTC
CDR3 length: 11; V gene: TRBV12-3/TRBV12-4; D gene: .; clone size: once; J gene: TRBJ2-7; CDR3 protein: CASSPGGEQYF; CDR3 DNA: TGTGCCAGCAGTCCGGGTGGGGAGCAGTACTTC
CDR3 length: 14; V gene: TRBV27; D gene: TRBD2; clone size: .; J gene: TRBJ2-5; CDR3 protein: CASSLLAGGPAQYF; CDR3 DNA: TGTGCCAGCAGTCTTCTAGCGGGAGGCCCCGCTCAGTACTTC
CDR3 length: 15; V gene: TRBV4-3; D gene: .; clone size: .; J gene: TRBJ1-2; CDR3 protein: CASSHSGGARDGYTF; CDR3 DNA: TGCGCCAGCAGCCACAGTGGGGGGGCAAGGGATGGCTACACCTTC
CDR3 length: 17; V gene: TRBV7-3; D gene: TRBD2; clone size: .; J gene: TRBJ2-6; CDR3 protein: CASSPTGRRLGANVLTF; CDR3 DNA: TGTGCCAGCAGCCCTACCGGGAGGAGACTTGGGGCCAACGTCCTGACTTTC